Following are 30 T cell receptor beta chains from one sample sequenced in a study of metastatic and nonmetastatic thyroid tumors. TCRdb re-analyzed the PCR reads through MiXCR. The repertoire has about 4,500 clones, about 15% of them found once; the top ten carry 16%. All patients were treatment-naive before thyroid surgery. Sequenced: adjacent normal tissue. The receptors originated from a female donor with papillary thyroid cancer or a benign thyroid nodule (not recorded which). Some clones in this sample may be carry-over from other donors' samples.

This rearrangement joins TRBV7-3 to TRBJ1-2; perhaps TRBD1 as D (5 bases). The germline CDR1 and CDR2 sequences are SGHTA and FQGTGA. V was shortened by 5 bases and J by 14 bases, with 21 bases between the two germline ends. The CDR3 is made up of 13 amino acids. CDR3: CASSQGRGASRTF. CDR3 bases: TGTGCCAGCAGCCAGGGACGGGGAGCCTCAAGGACCTTC.

The V gene is TRBV2, the J gene TRBJ2-5; D perhaps matches TRBD2 (6 bases). V was trimmed by 2 bases and J by 2 bases, leaving 12 bases between them. Germline CDR1 is SNHLY and CDR2 is FYNNEI. The CDR3 contains 15 residues. CDR3 in amino acids: CASSERGTNQETQYF. CDR3 DNA sequence: TGTGCCAGCAGTGAACGGGGGACGAATCAAGAGACCCAGTACTTC. The full variable domain, its missing parts supplied by reference TRBV2 and TRBJ2-5, is EPEVTQTPSHQVTQMGQEVILRCVPISNHLYFYWYRQILGQKVEFLVSFYNNEISEKSEIFDDQFSVERPDGSNFTLKIRSTKLEDSAMYFCASSERGTNQETQYFGPGTRLLVL.

This chain joins TRBV5-1 and TRBJ2-7; 7 bases are shared with TRBD1. Germline V lookup: CDR1 SGHRS, CDR2 YFSETQ. The CDR3 has 16 residues. V was pared by 0 bases and J by 0 bases, with 6 bases of the junction left unmatched. The CDR3, as DNA: TGCGCCAGCAGCTTGGGTGGGACAGCAATCTCCTACGAGCAGTACTTC. As protein: CASSLGGTAISYEQYF.

This clone was observed a few times. The J gene is TRBJ1-2, the V gene TRBV19; perhaps TRBD1 as D (5 bases). Trimming shortened V by 7 bases and J by 6 bases, and 9 bases separated the two germline ends. The CDR3 runs 11 residues. Germline CDR1 and CDR2: LNHDA and SQIVND (reference sequence). The CDR3 coding sequence is TGTGCCAGTAACGGGGGGGATGGCTACACCTTC. Protein: CASNGGDGYTF.

This clone has only a few counts. One end of the junction fails to match germline, which may point to a read error. CDR3 loop: CTKWERGTYGYTF. For the CDR3, the DNA is TGTACCAAATGGGAAAGGGGGACCTATGGCTACACATTC. This chain links TRBV6-7 with TRBJ1-2, with a possible D match to TRBD1 (6 bases). TRBV6-7 is an ORF, with its function uncertain. The CDR3 is 13 residues long.

This clone is judged medium-sized. The chain uses TRBV25-1 and TRBJ1-2; no clear D. Trimming shortened V by 8 bases and J by 8 bases, and 15 bases separated the two germline ends. CDR1 is MGHDK, CDR2 SYGVNS, per germline. The CDR3 runs to 12 residues. CDR3 in DNA: TGTGCCAGCCGGCACAGTTGGAGAGGCTACACCTTC. This codes for CASRHSWRGYTF.

The sample holds a few counts of this clone. The chain combines TRBV6-1 with TRBJ1-2, with D possibly matching TRBD1 (6 bases). V lost 1 base and J 6 bases, leaving 18 bases between the germline ends. The length of the CDR3 is 16 residues. In germline, CDR1 is MNHNS, CDR2 SASEGT. The CDR3 loop reads CASSEGGQCEHHGYTF. The CDR3 DNA reads TGTGCCAGCAGTGAAGGAGGACAGTGTGAACACCATGGCTACACCTTC.

This clone was picked up many times. The chain has TRBV5-6 and TRBJ2-3, with 10 bases aligning to TRBD2. Losses at the gene ends were 0 bases for V and 5 bases for J; bases not matched to a gene: 6. This CDR3 contains 16 residues. Germline V gene data show CDR1 as SGHDT and CDR2 as YYEEEE. In DNA form, the CDR3 reads TGTGCCAGCAGCTTGGGCCCTAGCGGGAGAGGAGATACGCAGTATTTT. Translated: CASSLGPSGRGDTQYF.

This clone is medium-sized. This chain joins TRBV27 and TRBJ2-5; 7 nucleotides agree with TRBD1. CDR3 size: 14 residues. V gave up 6 bases and J gave up 0 bases; unmatched junction bases: 4. CDR1 and CDR2 (germline): MNHEY, SMNVEV (reference sequence). The CDR3 bases are TGTGCCAGCAGATCGGGACAGAACCAAGAGACCCAGTACTTC. The encoded protein is CASRSGQNQETQYF.

V and J are TRBV11-1 and TRBJ2-3; 14 bases are a match to TRBD2. Germline values: CDR1 SGHAT, CDR2 FQDESV (reference sequence). Germline trimming cut 5 bases from V and 3 bases from J; bases unmatched to any gene: 4. The CDR3 sequence is 16 residues long. CDR3 sequence: CASSRLAGGRTDTQYF. The DNA of the CDR3 is TGTGCCAGCAGCCGACTAGCGGGAGGGAGAACAGATACGCAGTATTTT.

By frequency in the sample, this clone is medium-sized. The chain uses TRBV19 and TRBJ2-2, with TRBD1 matching over 8 bases. V gave up 5 bases and J gave up 4 bases; unmatched junction bases: 6. CDR3 length: 15 amino acids. CDR1 LNHDA and CDR2 SQIVND come from the germline V gene (reference sequence). This CDR3 is CASSPPGTGTGELFF. CDR3 bases: TGTGCCAGTAGTCCCCCCGGGACAGGCACCGGGGAGCTGTTTTTT.

By sample fraction, this clone is medium-sized (0.01 to 0.1%). V and J are TRBV28 and TRBJ2-3; D ambiguous. Germline V lookup: CDR1 MDHEN, CDR2 SYDVKM. The length of the CDR3 is 11 residues. Trimming left V 6 bases short and J 2 bases short, with 3 bases between. CDR3 sequence reads: CASSLTDTQYF. CDR3 nucleotide sequence: TGTGCCAGCAGCCTCACAGATACGCAGTATTTT.

Within the sample, this clone is medium-sized. The chain recombines TRBV2 with TRBJ2-7; 11 bases map to TRBD2. CDR1 is SNHLY, CDR2 FYNNEI, per germline. The CDR3 is 16 amino acids. V was clipped by 1 base and J by 4 bases; unmatched bases: 6. In DNA, the CDR3 is TGTGCCAGCAGTGAAGGTCCCGGGACTAGCGGATACGAGCAGTACTTC. Encoded protein: CASSEGPGTSGYEQYF. Variable domain in full (rest from reference TRBV2 and TRBJ2-7): EPEVTQTPSHQVTQMGQEVILRCVPISNHLYFYWYRQILGQKVEFLVSFYNNEISEKSEIFDDQFSVERPDGSNFTLKIRSTKLEDSAMYFCASSEGPGTSGYEQYFGPGTRLTVT.

This clone turned up a few times. One end of the junction is discordant with germline, which a read error may explain. The chain recombines TRBV6-1 with TRBJ2-1; D is unresolved. There are 14 residues in the CDR3. Germline V gene sequence: CDR1 MNHNS, CDR2 SASEGT. CDR3 coding DNA: TGTGCCAGCGTGGCCAGAAGCTCCTACAATGAGCAGCTCTTC. Encoded protein: CASVARSSYNEQLF.

Of note for this clone: The junction and the germline gene differ at one end; a read error may be behind it. V usage is TRBV7-3 and J usage is TRBJ1-3; D may be TRBD1 (6 bases). This CDR3 is 15 amino acids long. CDR1 SGHTA and CDR2 FQGTGA come from the germline V gene. The CDR3, as DNA: TGTGCCAGCAGCCCCGCGAGGGGGACGGGAAACACAATATATTTT. Protein product: CASSPARGTGNTIYF.

This chain links TRBV2 with TRBJ2-3; 10 bases map to TRBD1. V lost 8 bases and J lost 4; bases outside the gene matches: 6. CDR1 and CDR2 from the germline V gene are SNHLY and FYNNEI. The CDR3 sequence is 14 residues long. CDR3 nucleotides: TGTGCCAGCGGACAGGGGGGACTATCAGATACGCAGTATTTT. Its protein is CASGQGGLSDTQYF. The full variable domain, completed using reference TRBV2 and TRBJ2-3, is EPEVTQTPSHQVTQMGQEVILRCVPISNHLYFYWYRQILGQKVEFLVSFYNNEISEKSEIFDDQFSVERPDGSNFTLKIRSTKLEDSAMYFCASGQGGLSDTQYFGPGTRLTVL.

Concerning this clone: One end of the junction varies from germline; a read error may be responsible. Additional DNA sequences in this sample encode the identical CDR3. This chain links TRBV20-1 with TRBJ2-1; unclear D gene. The germline V gene encodes CDR1 DFQATT and CDR2 SNEGSKA (reference sequence). The CDR3 runs to 14 residues. This CDR3 is CSASSSHSYNEQFF. CDR3 in DNA: TGCAGTGCTAGTTCCAGTCACTCCTATAATGAGCAGTTCTTT.

The chain links TRBV20-1 to TRBJ1-1, with a possible D match to TRBD1 (5 bases). Trimming stripped 6 bases from V and 3 bases from J, with 20 bases between. Germline V lookup: CDR1 DFQATT, CDR2 SNEGSKA (reference sequence). The CDR3 is 15 residues long. The CDR3 sequence is CSARSTGPMYTEAFF. DNA for the CDR3: TGCAGTGCCCGAAGCACAGGACCCATGTACACTGAAGCTTTCTTT.

By its share, this clone is medium-sized. The chain is built from TRBV6-1 and TRBJ1-4; 10 nucleotides match TRBD1. V was pared by 6 bases and J by 7 bases, with 8 bases of the junction left unmatched. Germline assignment: CDR1 MNHNS and CDR2 SASEGT. The CDR3 is 15 amino acids. DNA of the CDR3: TGTGCCAGCAGCTCGCCCGGGACAGGGGTTGAAAAACTGTTTTTT. It yields the protein CASSSPGTGVEKLFF.

This clone is medium-sized within its sample. The chain joins TRBV11-2 to TRBJ1-1, with no clear D. The CDR3 totals 15 residues. Germline lookup yields CDR1 SGHAT and CDR2 FQNNGV. V shed 5 bases and J shed 0 bases, with 13 bases lying between them. CDR3 amino acids: CASSRGSDMNTEAFF. In DNA form, the CDR3 reads TGTGCCAGCAGCCGCGGGAGCGATATGAACACTGAAGCTTTCTTT.

This clone is medium-sized by share. The rearrangement uses TRBV5-1 and TRBJ2-7; D is unclear. Germline CDR1 is SGHRS and CDR2 is YFSETQ. The ends were cut back, 3 bases at V and 6 bases at J, with 16 bases in the middle. This CDR3 has 14 residues. The CDR3 nucleotides read TGCGCCAGCAGCTCACGACGGATCGGGCGCGAGCAGTACTTC. Its protein is CASSSRRIGREQYF.

This chain links TRBV6-2 or TRBV6-3 with TRBJ2-7; D gene unclear. The V gene's germline CDR1 is MNHEY and CDR2 SVGEGT. The ends were cut back, 2 bases at V and 3 bases at J, with 11 bases in the middle. This CDR3 is 14 amino acids long. Here the CDR3 DNA reads TGTGCCAGCAGTTACACGGTCACGATCTACGAGCAGTACTTC. Amino acids: CASSYTVTIYEQYF.

This clone is large by share. The V gene is TRBV6-1, the J gene TRBJ2-7; TRBD1 is a possible D gene (6 bases). This CDR3 is 14 amino acids long. CDR1 MNHNS and CDR2 SASEGT come from the germline V gene. Trimming removed 6 bases at V and 3 bases at J, with 15 bases between. CDR3 coding DNA: TGTGCCAGCAGGGCCGGGACAATGGTCTACGAGCAGTACTTC. Amino acid sequence: CASRAGTMVYEQYF.

The DNA for the CDR3 is TGTGCCAGCAAAACCCTGGGCCCAAGTGACAATGAGCAGTTCTTC. The encoded protein is CASKTLGPSDNEQFF. The V and J genes are TRBV5-4 and TRBJ2-1; D ambiguous. CDR1 and CDR2 from the germline V gene are SGHNT and YYREEE (reference sequence). The CDR3 has 15 amino acids. Trimming left V 6 bases short and J 5 bases short, with 18 bases between.

This clone has just a few counts. V is TRBV6-1 and J is TRBJ2-1; the D gene is possibly TRBD1 (6 bases). Trimming took off 5 bases at V and 0 bases at J, with 8 bases between the two ends. Germline V gene sequence: CDR1 MNHNS, CDR2 SASEGT. The CDR3 sequence is 14 residues long. DNA of the CDR3: TGTGCCAGCAGTACAGGGAGCTCCTACAATGAGCAGTTCTTC. Translation gives CASSTGSSYNEQFF.

The table lists this clone with many counts. The genes are TRBV24-1 and TRBJ2-7; TRBD1 matches 9 bases. CDR1 KGHDR and CDR2 SFDVKD come from the germline V gene. This CDR3 spans 19 amino acids. The V segment lost 0 bases and the J segment 2 bases; nucleotides outside the gene matches: 13. The CDR3 loop is CATSDLQGQGRNETYEQYV. The DNA for the CDR3 is TGTGCCACCAGTGATTTGCAGGGACAGGGTAGGAATGAGACCTACGAGCAGTACGTC.

The chain couples TRBV30 to TRBJ2-2; D gene ambiguous. The CDR3 has 15 residues. The ends were cut back, 0 bases at V and 1 base at J, with 9 bases in the middle. Germline V gene sequence: CDR1 GTSNPN, CDR2 SVGIG (reference sequence). The CDR3 DNA sequence: TGTGCCTGGAGTGTCGGCCTAGGGAACACCGGGGAGCTGTTTTTT. Its translation: CAWSVGLGNTGELFF.

V is TRBV20-1 and J is TRBJ2-7; TRBD2 matches 7 bases. This CDR3 region has 13 residues. Per the germline V gene, CDR1 is DFQATT and CDR2 is SNEGSKA (reference sequence). The CDR3: CSATSSGIYEQYV. In DNA, the CDR3 is TGCAGCGCTACGTCTAGCGGAATCTACGAGCAGTACGTC.

By share of the sample, this clone is medium-sized. J is TRBJ1-5 and V is TRBV28; D gene ambiguous. The germline V gene encodes CDR1 MDHEN and CDR2 SYDVKM. With 3 bases removed from V and 4 bases from J, the gap between germline ends came to 10 bases. The CDR3 is 14 amino acids. CDR3 amino acids: CASSFRQRNQPQHF. CDR3 DNA sequence: TGTGCCAGCAGTTTCAGGCAAAGAAATCAGCCCCAGCATTTT.

This clone was seen more than once but under ten times. With a much larger clone just one base away, this may be a read error. Other DNA sequences of this sample code for an identical CDR3. The rearrangement links TRBV20-1 to TRBJ2-5; 7 nucleotides align to TRBD2. The germline CDR1 and CDR2 sequences are DFQATT and SNEGSKA (reference sequence). The CDR3 spans 12 residues. With 6 bases clipped from V and 7 bases from J, the junction kept 8 bases outside the gene matches. CDR3 nucleotide sequence: TGCAGTGCCAGTGGTGGGAGGGGGACCCAGTACTTC. Amino acids: CSASGGRGTQYF.